This paragraph reports one TCR beta chain. These data belong to a study of cytomegalovirus exposure and HLA in healthy donors. Trimming removed 6 bases at V and 1 base at J, with 12 bases between. The CDR3 extends over 14 amino acids. CDR1 is MDHEN and CDR2 is SYDVKM in the germline V gene. Primers: 60 Vbeta forward and 13 Jbeta reverse. The method was immunoSEQ multiplex PCR; TCRdb's version includes in-frame clones alone and lacks a portion of them. The sample lists roughly 150,000 clones, 81% occurring once. Sequencing was performed on PBMCs. The receptor was derived from a man aged 45-65 years in good health and CMV-seropositive. V usage is TRBV28 and J usage is TRBJ1-1, with unresolved D. CDR3 nucleotides: TGTGCCAGCAGAGGGAGTCATCAGAACACTGAAGCTTTCTTT. This translates into CASRGSHQNTEAFF.